The 2 T cell receptor beta chains listed next were all sequenced from one sample in a study of T-cell reconstitution after alpha-beta-depleted transplantation in children. A library of TCRbeta sequences, prepared with unique molecular identifiers, was generated. Using its own MiXCR run on the PCR reads, TCRdb lists one record per CDR3 protein. The sample holds 480,000 or so distinct CDR3 sequences, 10% seen once. The sample in question was PBMCs, obtained before TCRalphabeta/CD19-depleted stem cell transplant. The receptors come from a child aged 2-15 years with inherited bone marrow failure, due to receive a stem cell transplant.

This clonotype was detected many times. The chain employs TRBV27 and TRBJ2-1; D remains unclear. Trimming left V 0 bases short and J 8 bases short, with 14 bases between. The CDR3 has 15 residues. Germline CDR1 reads MNHEY; CDR2 reads SMNVEV (reference sequence). CDR3 DNA: TGTGCCAGCAGTTTATCGACGGTCAGGTCGGATGAGCAGTTCTTC. Its translation is CASSLSTVRSDEQFF.

The CDR3 sequence is CAWTVWLDPHNEQFF. For the CDR3, the DNA is TGTGCCTGGACAGTGTGGCTAGACCCCCACAATGAGCAGTTCTTC. This sequence joins TRBV30 and TRBJ2-1; the D is unclear. CDR1 is GTSNPN and CDR2 is SVGIG in the germline V gene (reference sequence). The CDR3 contains 15 residues. The V end was cut by 4 bases, the J end by 5 bases, with 18 bases between.